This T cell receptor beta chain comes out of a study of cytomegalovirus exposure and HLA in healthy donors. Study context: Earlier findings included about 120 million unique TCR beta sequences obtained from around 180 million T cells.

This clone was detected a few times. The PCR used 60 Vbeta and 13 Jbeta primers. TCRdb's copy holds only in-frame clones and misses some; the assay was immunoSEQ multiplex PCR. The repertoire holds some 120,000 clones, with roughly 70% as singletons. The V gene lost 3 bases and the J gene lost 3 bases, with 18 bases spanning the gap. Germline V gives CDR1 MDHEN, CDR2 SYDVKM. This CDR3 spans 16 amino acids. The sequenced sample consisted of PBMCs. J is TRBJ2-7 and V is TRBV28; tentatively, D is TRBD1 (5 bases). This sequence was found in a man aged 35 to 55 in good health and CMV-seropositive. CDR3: CASSFQVNRGFYEQYF. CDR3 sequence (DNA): TGTGCCAGCAGTTTTCAAGTAAATAGGGGTTTCTACGAGCAGTACTTC.